The 12 T cell receptor beta chains in this list originate from one sample, sequenced in a study of neurological immune-mediated disorders. TCRdb itself ran the 5' RACE reads through MiXCR, one entry per CDR3 protein. The sample lists about 65,000 distinct CDR3 sequences, approximately 4.2% seen once, with roughly 2.5% in the top ten. The specimen was PBMCs. These receptors all stem from a man aged 50 or older with multiple sclerosis.

This clonotype was observed many times. This chain links TRBV5-1 with TRBJ2-1; D is ambiguous. Looked up from germline, CDR1 is SGHRS and CDR2 is YFSETQ. The V gene lost 3 bases and the J gene lost 0 bases, with 16 bases spanning the gap. The CDR3 runs to 17 residues. CDR3 coding DNA: TGCGCCAGCAGCTCTCTGCCGGACGGTAGCTCCTACAATGAGCAGTTCTTC. Protein: CASSSLPDGSSYNEQFF.

In regard to this clonotype: A much larger clone differs by one base, so this may be a read error. No conserved phenylalanine or tryptophan is present at the end of the CDR3, so a read error is the likely explanation. This chain uses TRBV20-1 with TRBJ2-3; 7 bases match TRBD2. V trimming: 4 bases; J trimming: 5 bases; junction bases outside the gene matches: 6. The CDR3 covers 13 residues. Germline loops: CDR1 DFQATT, CDR2 SNEGSKA (reference sequence). The DNA for the CDR3 is TGCAGTGCTATAAGTGGGGGGGGAGATACGCAGTATTGT. Translation: CSAISGGGDTQYC.

This clonotype came up many times. The CDR3 coding sequence is TGTGCCAGCAGCTTAGGTCATCTCTACGAGCAGTACGTC. Translating it yields CASSLGHLYEQYV. The chain combines TRBV7-9 with TRBJ2-7, with D hard to call. Germline assignment: CDR1 SEHNR and CDR2 FQNEAQ (reference sequence). Trimming took 1 base from V and 3 from J, leaving 7 bases between them. This CDR3 has 13 amino acids.

Ten or more counts support this clonotype. This rearrangement joins TRBV4-1 to TRBJ2-1; D could derive from TRBD1 or TRBD2 (5 bases each). Trimming removed 3 bases at V and 6 bases at J, with 12 bases between. The germline CDR1 and CDR2 sequences are MGHRA and YSYEKL. The CDR3 covers 14 residues. The CDR3 region is CASSHGAWGNEQFF. As DNA, the CDR3 is TGCGCCAGCAGCCACGGGGCCTGGGGCAATGAGCAGTTCTTC.

This clonotype occurred a few times. V and J are TRBV2 and TRBJ2-2; 7 nucleotides align to TRBD1. This CDR3 spans 13 amino acids. J was trimmed by 4 bases and V by 6 bases; bases with no gene match: 2. CDR1 is SNHLY and CDR2 is FYNNEI in the germline V gene. CDR3 protein: CASRQGSTGELFF. CDR3 in DNA: TGTGCCAGCAGACAGGGGAGCACCGGGGAGCTGTTTTTT.

This clonotype occurred many times. The chain has TRBV5-1 and TRBJ2-2, with TRBD1 matching over 8 bases. Unmatched junction bases numbered 3, after V lost 2 bases and J lost 0 bases. Germline V gene sequence: CDR1 SGHRS, CDR2 YFSETQ. The CDR3 is 16 amino acids. The CDR3 here is CASSFGDRTNTGELFF. Here the CDR3 DNA reads TGCGCCAGCAGCTTTGGGGACAGGACGAACACCGGGGAGCTGTTTTTT.

There are many counts of this clonotype. This chain uses TRBV7-2 with TRBJ2-1, with TRBD1 matching over 9 bases. The CDR3 sequence is 16 residues long. V shed 5 bases and J 5 bases; nucleotides not matched to a gene: 10. Germline loops: CDR1 SGHTA, CDR2 FQGNSA. CDR3 loop: CASSHITGTGNNEQFF. The CDR3, as DNA: TGTGCCAGCAGCCATATTACCGGGACAGGGAACAATGAGCAGTTCTTC.

In this sample, this clonotype turned up many times. The chain has TRBV28 and TRBJ2-2; 9 bases agree with TRBD1. CDR1 MDHEN and CDR2 SYDVKM come from the germline V gene. CDR3 length equals 14 residues. Losses at the gene ends were 10 bases for V and 4 bases for J; bases not matched to a gene: 7. CDR3 DNA sequence: TGTGCCATTACGGGACAGGGTGTCACCGGGGAGCTGTTTTTT. Its translation: CAITGQGVTGELFF.

The sample holds many counts of this clonotype. J is TRBJ2-2 and V is TRBV12-3 or TRBV12-4; D might be TRBD1 (5 bases). V was shortened by 3 bases and J by 2 bases, with 7 bases between the two germline ends. The CDR3 has 14 residues. The CDR3 DNA follows: TGTGCCAGCAGTTTGGGGCTAAACACCGGGGAGCTGTTTTTT. Protein product: CASSLGLNTGELFF.

This clonotype was detected many times. The V call is TRBV20-1, the J call TRBJ2-3; D uncertain. Looked up from germline, CDR1 is DFQATT and CDR2 is SNEGSKA (reference sequence). Trimming took off 0 bases at V and 2 bases at J, with 12 bases between the two ends. The CDR3 spans 15 residues. The CDR3 DNA reads TGCAGTGCTAGAGATTGGGCGGTGTCCACAGATACGCAGTATTTT. Residues: CSARDWAVSTDTQYF.

This clonotype has at least ten counts. The CDR3 nucleotides read TGTGCCAGCAATCCGACAGGGTTCACAGATACGCAGTATTTT. Its translation: CASNPTGFTDTQYF. This rearrangement joins TRBV12-3 or TRBV12-4 to TRBJ2-3, with 7 bases lining up with TRBD1. The CDR3 contains 14 residues. Trimming at V came to 7 bases and at J to 2 bases, leaving 6 bases not matched to a gene.

This clonotype occurred many times. The genes are TRBV25-1 and TRBJ1-1; no clear D gene. Trimming cost V 6 bases and J 2 bases, with 19 bases left between them. From germline, CDR1 is MGHDK and CDR2 SYGVNS. The CDR3 spans 16 residues. CDR3 DNA sequence: TGTGCCAGCAGGGGCCGAGATAATAAATTTAACACTGAAGCTTTCTTT. Encoded protein: CASRGRDNKFNTEAFF. Full variable domain (missing parts from reference TRBV25-1 and TRBJ1-1): EADIYQTPRYLVIGTGKKITLECSQTMGHDKMYWYQQDPGMELHLIHYSYGVNSTEKGDLSSESTVSRIRTEHFPLTLESARPSHTSQYLCASRGRDNKFNTEAFFGQGTRLTVV.